This is a list of T cell receptor beta chains from one sample in a study of blood T cells in healthy people across ages. In TCRdb, the 5' RACE reads were re-called with MiXCR into one record per CDR3 protein. The repertoire has roughly 1.5 million distinct CDR3 sequences, roughly two fifths of them found once; the top ten carry around 4%. What was sequenced was blood. These receptors came from a woman in her late teens or twenties in good health. Both conserved end residues are part of each CDR3. D genes are given only for firm matches. The size field is filled for only some rows; it gives once, few, many or a size class.

>.|TRBJ1-3|.|TRBV4-3
TGCGCCAGCAGCCAAAACGTGGCATTCGGAAACACCATATATTTT
CASSQNVAFGNTIYF
>TRBD1|TRBJ2-7|.|TRBV20-1
TGCAGTGCTAGAGACAGGGGGATTGGTTACGAGCAGTACTTC
CSARDRGIGYEQYF
>TRBD1|TRBJ2-1|few|TRBV7-2
TGTGCCAGCAGCTTAGGGGCCGGGACAGGATCCAATGAGCAGTTCTTC
CASSLGAGTGSNEQFF
>.|TRBJ2-3|.|TRBV2
TGTGCCGACTCTAGCAAACACACAGCTACGCAGTATTTT
CADSSKHTATQYF
>TRBD2|TRBJ2-7|.|TRBV20-1
TGCAGTGCTACGACTAGCGGGAGGTTCTACGAGCAGTACTTC
CSATTSGRFYEQYF
>TRBD2|TRBJ2-1|few|TRBV7-3
TGTGCCAGCAGCTCCTGGACTAGCGGTGAATACAATGAGCAGTTCTTC
CASSSWTSGEYNEQFF
>TRBD1|TRBJ2-7|few|TRBV29-1
TGCAGCGTTGCTCTTCGACAGGGGAGTCGTGAGCAGTACTTC
CSVALRQGSREQYF
>TRBD1|TRBJ2-7|.|TRBV27
TGTGCCAGCAGTACGGACAGGGGCAACGAGCAGTACTTC
CASSTDRGNEQYF
>.|TRBJ2-1|.|TRBV5-1
TGCGCCAGCAGCACCCGGACCCCGTACAATGAGCAGTTCTTC
CASSTRTPYNEQFF
>.|TRBJ2-1|.|TRBV27
TGTGCCAGAGGAGGACCTTACAATGAGCAGTTCTTC
CARGGPYNEQFF
>.|TRBJ2-5|.|TRBV6-2/TRBV6-3
TGTGCCAGCAGAGTCCAGGGGCGAGGAGAGACCCAGTACTTC
CASRVQGRGETQYF
>TRBD1|TRBJ2-3|few|TRBV4-1
TGCGCCAGCAGCCGCGGCAGGGACAGAAGCACAGATACGCAGTATTTT
CASSRGRDRSTDTQYF
>.|TRBJ1-4|.|TRBV4-3
TGCGCCAGCAGCCAAGACTTATCAGCTGCAACTAATGAAAAACTGTTTTTT
CASSQDLSAATNEKLFF
>.|TRBJ1-5|.|TRBV20-1
TGCAGTGCTAGAGATCAGGGCGGTAGCAATCAGCCCCAGCATTTT
CSARDQGGSNQPQHF
>.|TRBJ1-2|.|TRBV3-1
TGTGCCAGCAGCGGAACAAGGTCTGGGAGTGGCTACACCTTC
CASSGTRSGSGYTF
>.|TRBJ2-7|few|TRBV15
TGTGCCACCAGCAAAAAGACACTGAGCTCCTACAATGAGCAGTACTTC
CATSKKTLSSYNEQYF
>TRBD2|TRBJ2-3|few|TRBV7-2
TGTGCCAGCAGAATCGGAGGGACTAGCGGCACAGATACGCAGTATTTT
CASRIGGTSGTDTQYF
>.|TRBJ2-2|.|TRBV6-1
TGTGCCAGCAGACTTCACAGGGACACCGGGGAGCTGTTTTTT
CASRLHRDTGELFF
>.|TRBJ2-3|few|TRBV25-1
TGTGCCAGCAGCCGACAGACAACGCAGTATTTT
CASSRQTTQYF
>.|TRBJ1-2|.|TRBV28
TGTGCCAGCAGTTTTGGTCAGCATACCTGGGGCTACACCTTC
CASSFGQHTWGYTF
>TRBD2|TRBJ2-5|few|TRBV12-3/TRBV12-4
TGTGCCAGCAGTCCACTAGGAAGGCGGGAGCAGTACTTC
CASSPLGRREQYF
>TRBD1|TRBJ2-3|few|TRBV4-3
TGCGCCAGCAGCCTTTGGACAGGAAACACAGATACGCAGTATTTT
CASSLWTGNTDTQYF
>.|TRBJ1-1|once|TRBV6-2/TRBV6-3
TGTGCCAGCAGCCAACATCTGCCGAACACTGAAGCTTTCTTT
CASSQHLPNTEAFF
>.|TRBJ2-3|once|TRBV6-1
TGTGCCAGCAGTGAACGTCAGGGGGGCGCAGATACGCAGTATTTT
CASSERQGGADTQYF
>.|TRBJ1-1|.|TRBV7-2
TGTGCCAGCACCCGGGGAAAAAACACTGAAGCTTTCTTT
CASTRGKNTEAFF
>TRBD1|TRBJ1-1|few|TRBV20-1
TGCAGTGTTCCGCCTCCGGGACAGGGATTTGAAGCTTTCTTT
CSVPPPGQGFEAFF
>.|TRBJ2-1|few|TRBV12-3/TRBV12-4
TGTGCCAGCATCAGCCGGGACTCCCTTTTTAATGAGCAGTTCTTC
CASISRDSLFNEQFF
>TRBD1|TRBJ2-1|.|TRBV6-5
TGTGCCAGCAGTTACCAAATAGGGGGACAGGATTCCTACAATGAGCAGTTCTTC
CASSYQIGGQDSYNEQFF
>TRBD2|TRBJ2-1|.|TRBV6-6
TGTGCCAGCACCCCCACGAGAGCGGGGGGGCTGAATGAGCAGTTCTTC
CASTPTRAGGLNEQFF
>.|TRBJ1-1|.|TRBV6-5
TGTGCCAGCAGGTCTGACACGGTTGAAATGAACACTGAAGCTTTCTTT
CASRSDTVEMNTEAFF
>.|TRBJ2-3|few|TRBV29-1
TGCAGCGTTGTTGTGGGCAGAAGCACAGATACGCAGTATTTT
CSVVVGRSTDTQYF
>TRBD2|TRBJ2-3|.|TRBV9
TGTGCCAGCAGCGTAGATGGCCGAGCGGGGCGCAGCACAGATACGCAGTATTTT
CASSVDGRAGRSTDTQYF
>TRBD1|TRBJ1-1|few|TRBV9
TGTGCCAGCAGCGTGTCAGGGGGAGTCACTGAAGCTTTCTTT
CASSVSGGVTEAFF
>.|TRBJ2-3|few|TRBV4-1
TGCGCCAGCAGCCGGATAGGGCTAGCCGACTCGTCCACAGATACGCAGTATTTT
CASSRIGLADSSTDTQYF
>TRBD2|TRBJ2-7|.|TRBV20-1
TGCAGTGCTTATAGCGGGGCTTACAATGAGCAGTACTTC
CSAYSGAYNEQYF
>.|TRBJ1-2|few|TRBV6-5
TGTGCCAGCAGTCCACCCTCTGCTCACTATGGCTACACCTTC
CASSPPSAHYGYTF
>.|TRBJ2-5|.|TRBV5-1
TGCGCCAGCAGCTTGACTAGTGGCTCCGAGACCCAGTACTTC
CASSLTSGSETQYF
>.|TRBJ2-5|.|TRBV7-2
TGTGCCAGCAGCTCGCAGGGGATTGTGGCGTACTTC
CASSSQGIVAYF
>TRBD2|TRBJ2-3|.|TRBV13
TGTGCCAGCAGCTTGCGACTAGCGGGAACCACAGATACGCAGTATTTT
CASSLRLAGTTDTQYF
>.|TRBJ1-2|.|TRBV5-5
TGTGCCAGCAGCACCCGACAGAATAACTATGGCTACACCTTC
CASSTRQNNYGYTF
>.|TRBJ2-5|.|TRBV7-9
TGTGTCAGCAACTTCGGAGGGGTCAATGATGAGCAGTACTTC
CVSNFGGVNDEQYF
>TRBD1|TRBJ2-4|.|TRBV5-1
TGCGCCAGCAGCCTGGGAGGACAGGGGGCGGGTCTGGCCAAAAACATCCAGTACTTC
CASSLGGQGAGLAKNIQYF